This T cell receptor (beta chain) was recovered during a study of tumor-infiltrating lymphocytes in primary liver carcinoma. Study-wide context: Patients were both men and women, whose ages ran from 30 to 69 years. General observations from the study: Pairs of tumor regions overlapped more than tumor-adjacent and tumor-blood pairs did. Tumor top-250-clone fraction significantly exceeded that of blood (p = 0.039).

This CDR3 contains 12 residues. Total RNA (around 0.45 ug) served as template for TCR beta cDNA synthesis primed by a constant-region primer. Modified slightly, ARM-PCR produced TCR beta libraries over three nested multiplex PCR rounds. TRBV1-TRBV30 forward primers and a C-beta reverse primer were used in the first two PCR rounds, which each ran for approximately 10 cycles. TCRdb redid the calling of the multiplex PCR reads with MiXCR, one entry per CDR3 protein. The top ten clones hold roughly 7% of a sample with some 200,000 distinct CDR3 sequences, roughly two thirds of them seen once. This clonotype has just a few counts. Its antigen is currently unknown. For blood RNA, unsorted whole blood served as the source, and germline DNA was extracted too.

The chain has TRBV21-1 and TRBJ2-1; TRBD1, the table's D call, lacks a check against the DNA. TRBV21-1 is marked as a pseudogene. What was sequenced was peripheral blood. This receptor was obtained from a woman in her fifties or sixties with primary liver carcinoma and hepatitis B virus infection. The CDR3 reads CASGGAVCEQFF. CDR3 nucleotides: TGTGCCAGCGGGGGGGCCGTATGTGAGCAGTTCTTC.